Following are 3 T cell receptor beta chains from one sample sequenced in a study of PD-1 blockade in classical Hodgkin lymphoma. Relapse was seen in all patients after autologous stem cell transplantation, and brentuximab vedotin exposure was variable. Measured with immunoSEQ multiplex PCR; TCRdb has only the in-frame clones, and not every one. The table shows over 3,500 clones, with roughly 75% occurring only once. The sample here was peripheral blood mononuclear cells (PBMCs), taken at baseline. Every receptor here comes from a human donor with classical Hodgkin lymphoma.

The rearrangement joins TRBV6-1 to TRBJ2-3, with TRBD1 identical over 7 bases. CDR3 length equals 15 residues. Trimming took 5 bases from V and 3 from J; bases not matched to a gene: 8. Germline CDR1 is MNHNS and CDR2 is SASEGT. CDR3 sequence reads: CASSSDRVGTDTQYF. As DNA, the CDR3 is TGTGCCAGCAGTAGCGACAGGGTAGGGACAGATACGCAGTATTTT.

The CDR3 protein is CASSLRGGAPVETQYF. In nucleotides, the CDR3 is TGTGCCAGCAGCCTACGCGGGGGGGCCCCAGTAGAGACCCAGTACTTC. The rearrangement uses TRBV13 and TRBJ2-5, with 9 bases that match TRBD2. Germline V gene lookup returns CDR1 PRHDT and CDR2 FYEKMQ (reference sequence). The CDR3 length is 16 residues. V dropped 5 bases and J dropped 4; count of bases not matched to a gene: 11.

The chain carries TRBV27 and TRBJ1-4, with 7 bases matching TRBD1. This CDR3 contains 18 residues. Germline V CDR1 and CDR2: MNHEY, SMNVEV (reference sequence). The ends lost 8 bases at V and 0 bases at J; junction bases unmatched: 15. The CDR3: CASGPLTGMYTTNEKLFF. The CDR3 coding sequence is TGTGCCAGCGGACCGCTGACAGGGATGTATACAACTAATGAAAAACTGTTTTTT.